The 17 T cell receptor beta chains in this list originate from one sample, sequenced in a study of long-term antiretroviral therapy in people with HIV. Assay version v3.0 of immunoSEQ was used, and it was run at survey level. Generated by immunoSEQ multiplex PCR, the TCRdb table keeps only in-frame clones and is missing some. This sample has approximately 33,000 clones, with approximately 85% found just once. This specimen consisted of unsorted PBMCs, obtained 0.8 years before starting antiretroviral therapy. The receptors shown here come from a man between 18 and 35 years old with HIV.

This clone was detected only a few times. The chain links TRBV7-2 to TRBJ1-2; 10 bases match TRBD1. The junction had 5 bases not matched to a gene; V was cut back by 3 bases and J by 4 bases. Germline V gene data show CDR1 as SGHTA and CDR2 as FQGNSA. The CDR3 covers 15 residues. The CDR3 nucleotides are TGTGCCAGCAGCTTCAGAGGGACAGGGGCCTATGGCTACACCTTC. This encodes CASSFRGTGAYGYTF.

V gene TRBV7-2 combines with J gene TRBJ1-1; no firm D call. This CDR3 spans 14 amino acids. Germline CDR1 reads SGHTA; CDR2 reads FQGNSA. Trimming cost V 1 base and J 1 base, with 7 bases left between them. The CDR3: CASSLGRQNTEAFF. In DNA form, the CDR3 reads TGTGCCAGCAGCTTAGGTCGGCAGAACACTGAAGCTTTCTTT.

The CDR3, as DNA: TGTGCCAGCAGTCCGGACAGACGACGCAATCAGCCCCAGCATTTT. As protein: CASSPDRRRNQPQHF. The rearrangement links TRBV27 to TRBJ1-5; a possible D gene is TRBD1 (6 bases). From germline, CDR1 is MNHEY and CDR2 SMNVEV (reference sequence). V lost 5 bases, J lost 2 bases, and 13 bases lay in between. The CDR3 is 15 amino acids.

This chain joins TRBV2 and TRBJ2-3; 14 bases are a match to TRBD2. Unmatched junction bases numbered 21, after V lost 7 bases and J lost 6 bases. This CDR3 region has 20 residues. CDR1 and CDR2 (germline): SNHLY, FYNNEI. The CDR3: CASIGSKGLAGAGMFDTQYF. For the CDR3, the DNA is TGTGCCAGCATCGGAAGTAAGGGACTAGCGGGAGCGGGGATGTTTGATACGCAGTATTTT.

This clone was detected only once. V gene TRBV11-3 combines with J gene TRBJ2-5; TRBD2 might be the D (5 bases). CDR3 length: 15 residues. Germline-derived CDR1 and CDR2 are SGHNT and YENEEA. Trimming took 5 bases from V and 1 from J, leaving 14 bases between them. The CDR3 loop reads CASSEGAIAQETQYF. The CDR3, as DNA: TGTGCCAGCAGCGAGGGTGCTATAGCCCAAGAGACCCAGTACTTC. Drawing the rest from reference TRBV11-3 and TRBJ2-5, the complete variable domain is EAGVVQSPRYKIIEKKQPVAFWCNPISGHNTLYWYLQNLGQGPELLIRYENEEAVDDSQLPKDRFSAERLKGVDSTLKIQPAELGDSAVYLCASSEGAIAQETQYFGPGTRLLVL.

This chain uses TRBV30 with TRBJ2-4, with D possibly being TRBD1 or TRBD2 (6 bases each). Germline V gives CDR1 GTSNPN, CDR2 SVGIG (reference sequence). The CDR3 has 14 residues. Trimming took off 2 bases at V and 1 base at J, with 9 bases between the two ends. The CDR3 reads CAWSRGLAKNIQYF. Here the CDR3 DNA reads TGTGCCTGGAGTCGGGGGCTGGCCAAAAACATTCAGTACTTC.

This clone appeared once. This chain connects TRBV7-6 to TRBJ1-4; D is possibly TRBD1 (5 bases). The germline V and J ends were trimmed by 3 bases and 5 bases, with 7 bases remaining between them. Germline CDR1 SGHVS, CDR2 FNYEAQ. This CDR3 spans 13 amino acids. The CDR3 DNA reads TGTGCCAGCAGCTTCAGGGAAAATGAAAAACTGTTTTTT. This codes for CASSFRENEKLFF.

This chain connects TRBV19 to TRBJ1-5; tentative D call: TRBD1 (6 bases). The CDR3 loop spans 16 amino acids. V was shortened by 5 bases and J by 3 bases, with 17 bases between the two germline ends. Germline V lookup: CDR1 LNHDA, CDR2 SQIVND (reference sequence). Here the CDR3 DNA reads TGTGCCAGTAGTTTTAGAAGAGACAGGCCCAATCAGCCCCAGCATTTT. It specifies CASSFRRDRPNQPQHF.

This clone was found once. The gene calls are TRBV18 and TRBJ2-7; no firm D call. Per the germline V gene, CDR1 is KGHSH and CDR2 is LQKENI. The CDR3 is 12 residues long. V gave up 2 bases and J gave up 1 base, with 3 bases separating them. In DNA form, the CDR3 reads TGTGCCAGCTCACCAACATCCTACGAGCAGTACTTC. It codes for CASSPTSYEQYF.

The chain is built from TRBV7-2 and TRBJ2-3; TRBD2 matches 12 bases. CDR1 and CDR2 (germline): SGHTA, FQGNSA. The CDR3 covers 16 residues. The J segment lost 0 bases and the V segment lost 6 bases, leaving 4 bases of the junction unmatched. The CDR3 protein is CASRVLAGGSTDTQYF. CDR3 in DNA: TGTGCCAGCAGGGTCCTAGCGGGGGGGAGCACAGATACGCAGTATTTT.

V and J are TRBV5-1 and TRBJ2-3, with D unresolved. The CDR3 has 17 amino acids. The ends were cut back, 0 bases at V and 4 bases at J, with 18 bases in the middle. Germline V gives CDR1 SGHRS, CDR2 YFSETQ. The CDR3: CASSLEGWGMAADTQYF. The CDR3 nucleotides are TGCGCCAGCAGCTTGGAGGGTTGGGGTATGGCGGCAGATACGCAGTATTTT.

The rearrangement uses TRBV9 and TRBJ2-2; D is undetermined. Germline assignment: CDR1 SGDLS and CDR2 YYNGEE. Between the trimmed V and J ends, which lost 0 bases and 5 bases, there was a span of 8 bases. This CDR3 is 14 amino acids long. CDR3 sequence reads: CASSVGARTGELFF. The CDR3 DNA sequence: TGTGCCAGCAGCGTAGGGGCCAGAACCGGGGAGCTGTTTTTT.

The J gene is TRBJ2-5, the V gene TRBV5-1; 8 bases match TRBD2. V shed 4 bases and J 3 bases; nucleotides not matched to a gene: 14. Germline assignment: CDR1 SGHRS and CDR2 YFSETQ. The CDR3 loop spans 17 amino acids. This CDR3 reads CASSPSGGEGFEETQYF. The CDR3, as DNA: TGCGCCAGCAGCCCCTCCGGGGGGGAGGGGTTTGAAGAGACCCAGTACTTC.

The chain combines TRBV16 with TRBJ1-2; tentatively, D is TRBD1 (6 bases). This CDR3 spans 13 amino acids. Germline loops: CDR1 KGHSY, CDR2 FQNENV. V gave up 0 bases and J gave up 10 bases, with 12 bases separating them. Here the CDR3 DNA reads TGTGCCAGCAGCCAATCGACAGGAATATTCTACACCTTC. This encodes CASSQSTGIFYTF.

The rearrangement links TRBV19 to TRBJ1-1; a weak D match, TRBD1 (6 bases). Trimming shortened V by 0 bases and J by 0 bases, and 14 bases separated the two germline ends. The CDR3 is 17 amino acids. From germline, CDR1 is LNHDA and CDR2 SQIVND (reference sequence). This CDR3 is CASSIDPTGQLNTEAFF. The DNA of the CDR3 is TGTGCCAGTAGTATAGACCCCACAGGGCAGCTGAACACTGAAGCTTTCTTT.

The CDR3 nucleotides read TGTGCCAGCAGTTTTTTGAGGGGGCAGGGCTACGAGCAGTACTTC. Translating gives CASSFLRGQGYEQYF. The chain joins TRBV6-6 to TRBJ2-7; 7 bases match TRBD1. CDR3 length: 15 amino acids. After removal of 4 bases from V and 3 bases from J, the junction contained 9 bases not matched to a gene. Germline V gene sequence: CDR1 MNHNY, CDR2 SVGAGI (reference sequence).

V gene TRBV9 combines with J gene TRBJ2-3, with D tentatively TRBD2 (5 bases). V lost 2 bases and J 7 bases, leaving 17 bases between the germline ends. CDR1 and CDR2 (germline): SGDLS, YYNGEE. CDR3 length: 15 amino acids. CDR3 DNA sequence: TGTGCCAGCAGCGTCGAAGGAACCGGGGAGTATACGCAGTATTTT. It encodes CASSVEGTGEYTQYF. Combining the CDR3 with reference TRBV9 and TRBJ2-3 gives the whole variable domain DSGVTQTPKHLITATGQRVTLRCSPRSGDLSVYWYQQSLDQGLQFLIQYYNGEERAKGNILERFSAQQFPDLHSELNLSSLELGDSALYFCASSVEGTGEYTQYFGPGTRLTVL.